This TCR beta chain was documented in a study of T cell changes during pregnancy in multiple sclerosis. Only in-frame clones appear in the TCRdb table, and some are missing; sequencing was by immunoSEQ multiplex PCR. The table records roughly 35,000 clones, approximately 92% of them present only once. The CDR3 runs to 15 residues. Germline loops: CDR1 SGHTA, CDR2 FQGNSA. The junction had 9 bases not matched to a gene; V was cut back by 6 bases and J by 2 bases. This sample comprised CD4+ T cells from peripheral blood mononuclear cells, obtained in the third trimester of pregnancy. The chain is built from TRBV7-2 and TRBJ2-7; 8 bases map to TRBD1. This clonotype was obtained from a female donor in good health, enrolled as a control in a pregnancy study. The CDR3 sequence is CASRLQGQGPYEQYF. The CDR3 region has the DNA TGTGCCAGCAGATTACAAGGACAGGGCCCCTACGAGCAGTACTTC. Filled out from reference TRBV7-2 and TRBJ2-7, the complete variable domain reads GAGVSQSPSNKVTEKGKDVELRCDPISGHTALYWYRQSLGQGLEFLIYFQGNSAPDKSGLPSDRFSAERTGGSVSTLTIQRTQQEDSAVYLCASRLQGQGPYEQYFGPGTRLTVT.